This is a list of T cell receptor beta chains from one sample in a study of T cell repertoires in aging, cancer and after chemotherapy. TCRdb redid the calling of the multiplex PCR reads with MiXCR, one entry per CDR3 protein. This sample has approximately 13,000 distinct CDR3 sequences, with around a quarter found just once. Sequencing used blood. Receptors were obtained from a human donor in good health. Both conserved end residues are part of each CDR3. A D gene is named only where the DNA matches it firmly. The size of a clone is reported for some rows only, either as once, few or many, or as a class for expanded clones.

clone size,D gene,V gene,CDR3 length,J gene,CDR3 protein,CDR3 DNA
NA,NA,TRBV24-1,13,TRBJ2-4,CATSDRTAFFQYF,TGTGCCACCAGTGATCGGACAGCTTTCTTTCAGTACTTC
NA,NA,TRBV6-2/TRBV6-3,12,TRBJ2-6,CASRSGANVLTF,TGTGCCAGCAGAAGCGGGGCCAACGTCCTGACTTTC
NA,NA,TRBV12-3/TRBV12-4,13,TRBJ1-2,CASRPRTSRGYTF,TGTGCCAGCAGGCCCCGGACTTCGAGGGGCTACACCTTC
medium-sized,TRBD1,TRBV19,13,TRBJ1-2,CASSRTGSNGYTF,TGTGCCAGTAGTAGGACAGGGTCAAACGGCTACACCTTC
NA,TRBD2,TRBV19,13,TRBJ2-3,CASSWTSADTQYF,TGTGCCAGTAGTTGGACTAGCGCAGATACGCAGTATTTT
medium-sized,TRBD1,TRBV5-5,16,TRBJ1-3,CASSLGTGGAGNTIYF,TGTGCCAGCAGCTTGGGTACAGGGGGCGCCGGAAACACCATATATTTT
NA,TRBD1,TRBV18,17,TRBJ1-5,CASSPRAPGQKNQPQHF,TGTGCCAGCTCTCCTAGGGCACCGGGACAGAAGAATCAGCCCCAGCATTTT
medium-sized,TRBD1,TRBV19,14,TRBJ1-6,CASSFGQGNSPLHF,TGTGCCAGTAGTTTTGGACAGGGTAATTCACCCCTCCACTTT
NA,TRBD1,TRBV28,14,TRBJ1-2,CASSLTGTGNGYTF,TGTGCCAGCAGTCTTACCGGGACAGGGAATGGCTACACCTTC
medium-sized,TRBD1,TRBV11-2,13,TRBJ1-2,CASSLGTGSGYTF,TGTGCCAGCAGCTTAGGGACAGGGAGCGGCTACACCTTC
NA,TRBD2,TRBV18,16,TRBJ2-2,CASSTSGGTNTGELFF,TGTGCCAGCTCAACTAGCGGGGGAACGAACACCGGGGAGCTGTTTTTT
NA,NA,TRBV20-1,12,TRBJ1-2,CSAADSDYGYTF,TGCAGTGCCGCAGACTCCGACTATGGCTACACCTTC
medium-sized,TRBD1,TRBV30,12,TRBJ1-5,CAWGQGGQPQHF,TGTGCCTGGGGACAGGGGGGTCAGCCCCAGCATTTT
NA,NA,TRBV7-9,16,TRBJ2-3,CASSSGPLISTDTQYF,TGTGCCAGCAGCTCCGGGCCCTTGATCAGCACAGATACGCAGTATTTT
NA,NA,TRBV20-1,16,TRBJ2-2,CSARDGPGMNTGELSF,TGCAGTGCTAGAGATGGCCCAGGGATGAACACCGGGGAGCTGTCTTTT
few,NA,TRBV19,15,TRBJ1-5,CASRPLGENNQPQHF,TGTGCCAGTAGGCCTTTGGGGGAAAACAATCAGCCCCAGCATTTT
NA,NA,TRBV24-1,14,TRBJ1-5,CATSGQGRLQPQHF,TGTGCCACCAGTGGGCAGGGCAGGTTGCAGCCCCAGCATTTT
NA,NA,TRBV18,14,TRBJ1-6,CASSPAVAGSPLHF,TGTGCCAGCTCACCGGCGGTCGCTGGTTCACCCCTCCACTTT
medium-sized,TRBD1,TRBV6-5,13,TRBJ1-1,CASRGQMNTEAFF,TGTGCCAGCAGGGGACAGATGAACACTGAAGCTTTCTTT
NA,NA,TRBV7-9,16,TRBJ1-1,CASTPGGLKRDTEAFF,TGTGCCAGCACCCCCGGAGGACTTAAGAGGGACACTGAAGCTTTCTTT
NA,TRBD2,TRBV7-3,17,TRBJ2-1,CASSHAGGPNPYNEQFF,TGTGCCAGCAGCCATGCGGGGGGCCCAAATCCCTACAATGAGCAGTTCTTC
medium-sized,NA,TRBV7-6,15,TRBJ2-2,CASSLGPSNTGELFF,TGTGCCAGCAGCTTAGGACCGTCGAACACCGGGGAGCTGTTTTTT
few,NA,TRBV18,16,TRBJ1-5,CASSPTGQLGNQPQHF,TGTGCCAGCTCACCAACGGGACAACTTGGGAATCAGCCCCAGCATTTT
NA,NA,TRBV4-3,12,TRBJ2-6,CASRGGANVLTF,TGCGCCAGCAGGGGGGGGGCCAACGTCCTGACTTTC
NA,TRBD2,TRBV6-6,16,TRBJ2-3,CASSQLAGGRTDTQYF,TGTGCCAGCAGCCAACTAGCGGGGGGAAGAACAGATACGCAGTATTTT
NA,NA,TRBV2,15,TRBJ2-2,CASRLGARGTGELFF,TGTGCCAGCAGGTTAGGGGCGCGGGGCACCGGGGAGCTGTTTTTT
large,NA,TRBV6-6,15,TRBJ1-1,CASSYSGSLNTEAFF,TGTGCCAGCAGTTACTCGGGGAGCTTGAACACTGAAGCTTTCTTT
few,NA,TRBV19,15,TRBJ2-3,CASREQGRDTDTQYF,TGTGCCAGTAGGGAACAGGGGCGGGACACAGATACGCAGTATTTT
few,TRBD2,TRBV7-9,19,TRBJ2-1,CASSFGPGLAGGVYNEQFF,TGTGCCAGCAGTTTCGGCCCGGGACTAGCGGGGGGCGTTTACAATGAGCAGTTCTTC
NA,TRBD2,TRBV18,16,TRBJ2-5,CASSPRLAGGQETQYF,TGTGCCAGCTCACCAAGGCTAGCGGGGGGACAAGAGACCCAGTACTTC
medium-sized,NA,TRBV19,13,TRBJ1-6,CASSQTGNSPLHF,TGTGCCAGTAGCCAAACGGGGAATTCACCCCTCCACTTT
few,NA,TRBV7-9,14,TRBJ1-4,CASSLAGGDEKLFF,TGTGCCAGCAGCTTAGCGGGGGGAGATGAAAAACTGTTTTTT